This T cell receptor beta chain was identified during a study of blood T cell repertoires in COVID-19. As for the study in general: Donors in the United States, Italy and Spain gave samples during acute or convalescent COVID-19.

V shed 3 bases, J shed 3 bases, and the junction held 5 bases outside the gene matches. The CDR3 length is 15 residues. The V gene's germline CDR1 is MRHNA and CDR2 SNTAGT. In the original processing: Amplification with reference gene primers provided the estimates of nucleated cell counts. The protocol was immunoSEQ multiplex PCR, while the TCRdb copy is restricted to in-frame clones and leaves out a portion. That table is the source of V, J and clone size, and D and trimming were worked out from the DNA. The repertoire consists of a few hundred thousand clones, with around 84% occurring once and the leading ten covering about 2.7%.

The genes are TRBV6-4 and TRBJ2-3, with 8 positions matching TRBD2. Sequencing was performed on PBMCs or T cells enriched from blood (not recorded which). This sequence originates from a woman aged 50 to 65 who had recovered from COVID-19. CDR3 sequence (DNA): TGTGCCAGCAGTGAGACTAGCGCAGCTACAGATACGCAGTATTTT. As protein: CASSETSAATDTQYF.